A selection of T cell receptor beta chains follows, all from one sample in a study of cytomegalovirus exposure and HLA in healthy donors. Sequenced by immunoSEQ multiplex PCR; TCRdb stores in-frame clones only, minus some. The data hold more than 110,000 clones, with about 95% observed a single time. The sample taken for sequencing was PBMCs. These receptor sequences come from a man between 18 and 35 years old in good health and CMV-seropositive. The CDR3 runs from the conserved cysteine through the conserved F or W. D genes are given only for firm matches. Only some rows state a clone size, as once, few, many or a class for expanded clones.

V gene	clone size	D gene	J gene	CDR3 DNA	CDR3 protein
TRBV5-1	.	TRBD1	TRBJ1-2	TGCGCCAGCAGCCCGCGACAGGGAACAAACTATGGCTACACCTTC	CASSPRQGTNYGYTF
TRBV9	.	.	TRBJ1-2	TGTGCCAGCAGCGAGCAGGGTAGGGGTGGCTACACCTTC	CASSEQGRGGYTF
TRBV7-6	.	TRBD2	TRBJ2-1	TGTGCCAGCAGCCCCTCGTGGCTAGCGGAGGCCTCCTACAATGAGCAGTTCTTC	CASSPSWLAEASYNEQFF
TRBV2	.	.	TRBJ2-5	TGTGCCAGCAGTGAGCTTTCAGGGCAGGGCGGGACCCAGTACTTC	CASSELSGQGGTQYF
TRBV28	.	.	TRBJ1-5	TGTGCCAGCAGTTCCTCCCCTCAGCCCCAGCATTTT	CASSSSPQPQHF
TRBV29-1	.	TRBD1	TRBJ2-3	TGCAGCGCACCGGGACAGGGGGCTTCAGATACGCAGTATTTT	CSAPGQGASDTQYF
TRBV12-5	.	.	TRBJ1-1	TGTGCTAGTGGTTTTGCGCTTAACACTGAAGCTTTCTTT	CASGFALNTEAFF
TRBV11-2	.	.	TRBJ2-7	TGTGCCAGCAGCTTAGTTGCGACAGGAAACTACGAGCAGTACTTC	CASSLVATGNYEQYF
TRBV28	.	TRBD2	TRBJ2-2	TGTGCCAGCAGTTTATACGTGGGAGGGCCTGACACCGGGGAGCTGTTTTTT	CASSLYVGGPDTGELFF
TRBV5-8	.	TRBD2	TRBJ2-1	TGTGCCAGCAGCTTGGGTACTAGCGGGAGGAATGAGCAGTTCTTC	CASSLGTSGRNEQFF
TRBV10-3	.	.	TRBJ1-2	TGTGCCGTACGAGGCGGGGAGCTCTATGGCTACACCTTC	CAVRGGELYGYTF
TRBV5-1	.	TRBD2	TRBJ2-3	TGCGCCAGCAGCTTCGGAGGCTTAACAGGACTAGCGGGACTTAGCACAGATACGCAGTATTTT	CASSFGGLTGLAGLSTDTQYF
TRBV10-3	.	.	TRBJ1-2	TGTGCCATCAAACCACTATCAACGGCCTCGGGCTACACCTTC	CAIKPLSTASGYTF
TRBV27	.	TRBD2	TRBJ2-1	TGTGCCAGCAGGCCACCGGGACTAGCGAGATACAATGAGCAGTTCTTC	CASRPPGLARYNEQFF
TRBV25-1	.	.	TRBJ2-3	TGTGCCAGCAGCCAAAGCACAGATACGCAGTATTTT	CASSQSTDTQYF
TRBV9	.	TRBD2	TRBJ2-1	TGTGCCAGCAGCCTCTGGAGCGGGAGTGTCAATGAGCAGTTCTTC	CASSLWSGSVNEQFF
TRBV28	.	.	TRBJ1-2	TGTGCCAGCATGTCGGGTAGTCCCTCCATTGGCTACACCTTC	CASMSGSPSIGYTF
TRBV5-5	.	TRBD2	TRBJ2-7	TGTGCCAGCAGACCCCTAGCGGGGGGATACGAGCAGTACTTC	CASRPLAGGYEQYF
TRBV4-2	.	TRBD1	TRBJ2-1	TGTGCCAGCAGCCAAGGGAAGGAGACAGGGCGGTTCTACAATGAGCAGTTCTTC	CASSQGKETGRFYNEQFF
TRBV5-1	once	.	TRBJ2-3	TGCGCCAGCAGCCCCGGCCCCGCGGGCACAGATACGCAGTATTTT	CASSPGPAGTDTQYF
TRBV5-1	once	TRBD2	TRBJ2-2	TGCGCCAGCAGCCCCGGGGGGTGGAACACCGGGGAGCTGTTTTTT	CASSPGGWNTGELFF
TRBV7-3	.	.	TRBJ2-6	TGTGCCAGCAGCTTAGGGCGTAGTGGGGCCAACGTCCTGACTTTC	CASSLGRSGANVLTF
TRBV14	.	TRBD2	TRBJ2-1	TGTGCCAGCAGCCAAGGCCTCACTAGCGGGAGAGGGAATGAGCAGTTCTTC	CASSQGLTSGRGNEQFF
TRBV9	.	.	TRBJ2-5	TGTGCCAGCAGCCTGGGGACTGGCGGGTGGAGGCAAGAGACCCAGTACTTC	CASSLGTGGWRQETQYF
TRBV6-1	.	.	TRBJ2-7	TGTGCCAGCTGTCCATTCGGGGGAGGCAGCGAGCAGTACTTC	CASCPFGGGSEQYF
TRBV5-8	.	.	TRBJ1-2	TGTGCCAGCAGCCTAATAGGGAGCTATGGCTACACCTTC	CASSLIGSYGYTF
TRBV27	once	TRBD2	TRBJ2-1	TGTGCCACCGGCCGGGCGGGAGTTCCCAATGAGCAGTTCTTC	CATGRAGVPNEQFF
TRBV19	.	TRBD1	TRBJ2-1	TGTGCCAGTAGCCCGGGACAGGGTTACAATGAGCAGTTCTTC	CASSPGQGYNEQFF
TRBV5-1	.	.	TRBJ2-3	TGCGCCAGCAGCTTGACAGGGGGGGGACCAGATACGCAGTATTTT	CASSLTGGGPDTQYF
TRBV13	.	TRBD2	TRBJ2-5	TGTGCCAGCAGCTTTGGGACTAGCGGGAGTGAGACCCAGTACTTC	CASSFGTSGSETQYF
TRBV7-9	.	.	TRBJ1-5	TGTGCCAGCAGCTTATACAGCCAGCCCCAGCATTTT	CASSLYSQPQHF
TRBV29-1	.	.	TRBJ1-2	TGCAGCGTTGGGTTGGACAGAAACTATGGCTACACCTTC	CSVGLDRNYGYTF
TRBV5-1	.	.	TRBJ2-5	TGCGCCAGCAGCTTGAGTGTCAGAAGAGAGACCCAGTACTTC	CASSLSVRRETQYF
TRBV19	.	.	TRBJ2-7	TGTGCCAGTAGTTTGACAGTTTCCTCCTACGAGCAGTACTTC	CASSLTVSSYEQYF
TRBV19	.	.	TRBJ1-5	TGTGCCAGTAGTATTTATAGGGGCGTTGGCGATCAGCCCCAGCATTTT	CASSIYRGVGDQPQHF
TRBV5-1	once	TRBD1	TRBJ1-5	TGCGCCAGCAGTATCGGACAGGGTGGACAGCCCCAGCATTTT	CASSIGQGGQPQHF
TRBV5-4	.	.	TRBJ1-3	TGTGCCAGCAGCTTGAATACTGGGACAACGGGAAACACCATATATTTT	CASSLNTGTTGNTIYF
TRBV28	.	.	TRBJ1-6	TGTGCCAGCAGTACCGGGAGGACTTATAATTCACCCCTCCACTTT	CASSTGRTYNSPLHF
TRBV19	.	TRBD1	TRBJ1-5	TGTGCCAGTAGTATACAGGGGGCGAGCAATCAGCCCCAGCATTTT	CASSIQGASNQPQHF
TRBV7-8	.	TRBD2	TRBJ2-1	TGTGCCAGCAGCTTCGAGAGCGGGAGAGTCCACAATGAGCAGTTCTTC	CASSFESGRVHNEQFF
TRBV19	.	.	TRBJ2-7	TGTGCCAGTAGTCGGGCAGGGCCTTCCTACGAGCAGTACTTC	CASSRAGPSYEQYF
TRBV13	.	.	TRBJ2-7	TGTGCCAGCAGCTTAGGCCGAGGGGGTATCTACGAGCAGTACTTC	CASSLGRGGIYEQYF